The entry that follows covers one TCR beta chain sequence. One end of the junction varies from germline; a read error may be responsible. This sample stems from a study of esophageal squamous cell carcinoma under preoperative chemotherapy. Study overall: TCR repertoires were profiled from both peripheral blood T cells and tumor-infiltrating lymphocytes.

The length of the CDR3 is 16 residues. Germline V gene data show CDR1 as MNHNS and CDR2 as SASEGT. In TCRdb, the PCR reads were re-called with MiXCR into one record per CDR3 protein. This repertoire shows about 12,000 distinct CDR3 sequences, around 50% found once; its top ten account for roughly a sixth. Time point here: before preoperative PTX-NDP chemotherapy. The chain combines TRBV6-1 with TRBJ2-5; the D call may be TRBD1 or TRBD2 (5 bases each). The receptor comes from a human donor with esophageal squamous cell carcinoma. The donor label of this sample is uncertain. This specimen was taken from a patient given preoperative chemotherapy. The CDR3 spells CASSEFGGSDKDTQYF. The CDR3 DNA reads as TGTGCCAGCAGTGAATTTGGGGGAAGCGACAAAGATACGCAGTACTTT.